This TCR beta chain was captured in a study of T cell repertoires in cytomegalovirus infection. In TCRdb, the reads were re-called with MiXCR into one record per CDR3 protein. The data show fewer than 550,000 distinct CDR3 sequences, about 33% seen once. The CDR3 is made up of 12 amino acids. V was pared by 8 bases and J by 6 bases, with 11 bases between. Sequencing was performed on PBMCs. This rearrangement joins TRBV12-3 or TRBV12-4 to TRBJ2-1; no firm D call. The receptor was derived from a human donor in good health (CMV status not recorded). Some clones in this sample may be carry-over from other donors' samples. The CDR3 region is CASGIRANEQFF. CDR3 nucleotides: TGTGCCAGCGGGATTAGGGCCAATGAGCAGTTCTTC.